The 12 T cell receptor beta chains listed next were all sequenced from one sample in a study of blood T cell repertoires in COVID-19 (dated by TCRdb to 2018 to 2021). The receptor library was made with the immunoSEQ multiplex PCR assay. The clones in this table, taken by TCRdb from immuneACCESS, are in-frame only. Not every clone is retained; where verified, under half of the shortfall comes from an unresolved V gene, and the cause of the rest is unknown. The table for this sample lists about 180,000 clones; roughly 87% of them were counted only once. Around 1.2% of the sample belongs to the ten largest clones. The sample consisted of PBMCs or T cells enriched from blood (not recorded which). The receptors stem from a human donor with acute COVID-19. The donor label of this sample is uncertain.

In this sample, this clone turned up once. The chain employs TRBV21-1 and TRBJ2-1; the table's D call TRBD2 went unverified against the DNA. TRBV21-1 is termed a pseudogene. The CDR3 extends over 16 amino acids. This CDR3 reads CASSKEGGGGASEQFF. In DNA form, the CDR3 reads TGTGCCAGCAGCAAAGAGGGTGGCGGGGGGGCAAGTGAGCAGTTCTTC.

The table lists this clone with a count of one. This chain links TRBV6-5 with TRBJ1-2; TRBD1 aligns across 8 bases. Losses at the gene ends were 0 bases for V and 5 bases for J; bases not matched to a gene: 5. The CDR3 spans 15 residues. Germline-derived CDR1 and CDR2 are MNHEY and SVGAGI. The CDR3 DNA is TGTGCCAGCAGTTACTCGAACAGGGGGATTTATGGCTACACCTTC. Translating it yields CASSYSNRGIYGYTF.

The chain employs TRBV5-4 and TRBJ1-1; TRBD1 is a possible D gene (5 bases). Germline V gene sequence: CDR1 SGHNT, CDR2 YYREEE (reference sequence). The CDR3 consists of 15 residues. V was trimmed by 3 bases and J by 0 bases, leaving 12 bases between them. The CDR3 nucleotides read TGTGCCAGCAGCTCCAGGGTAGGGATGAACACTGAAGCTTTCTTT. Protein product: CASSSRVGMNTEAFF.

This chain connects TRBV25-1 to TRBJ1-3, with 8 positions matching TRBD1. J lost 4 bases, V lost 3 bases, and 8 bases had no gene match. Germline V lookup: CDR1 MGHDK, CDR2 SYGVNS. The CDR3 runs to 16 residues. Written as DNA, the CDR3 is TGTGCCAGCAGTGATCGGCAGGGGGCTAAGGGAAACACCATATATTTT. Its translation: CASSDRQGAKGNTIYF.

CDR3 sequence: CAWRSGGTNEKLFF. CDR3 bases: TGTGCCTGGCGATCCGGAGGAACTAATGAAAAACTGTTTTTT. The gene calls are TRBV30 and TRBJ1-4; D unresolved. V lost 5 bases and J lost 1, with 11 bases in between. CDR1 is GTSNPN, CDR2 SVGIG, per germline (reference sequence). The CDR3 has 14 amino acids.

The chain carries TRBV19 and TRBJ2-1; D may be TRBD2 (6 bases). Germline V gene lookup returns CDR1 LNHDA and CDR2 SQIVND (reference sequence). V dropped 6 bases and J dropped 9 bases, with 21 bases sitting between them. The CDR3 extends over 15 amino acids. Here the CDR3 DNA reads TGTGCCAGTAGGGAAGCGGGTCGGGTCTCCGCTGAGCAGTTCTTC. It encodes CASREAGRVSAEQFF.

The rearrangement uses TRBV14 and TRBJ2-1; D perhaps matches TRBD2 (6 bases). CDR1 is SGHDN, CDR2 FVKESK, per germline. The CDR3 has 15 amino acids. Trimming took off 0 bases at V and 7 bases at J, with 13 bases between the two ends. CDR3 sequence (DNA): TGTGCCAGCAGCCAAGAGGCTAGCGACTTGAATGAGCAGTTCTTC. Amino acids: CASSQEASDLNEQFF.

DNA for the CDR3: TGTGCCAGCAGCTCCAGAGCGGGGGTTACCACAGATACGCAGTATTTT. Protein sequence: CASSSRAGVTTDTQYF. The chain is built from TRBV14 and TRBJ2-3; TRBD2 agrees at 8 bases. Trimming took 5 bases from V and 2 from J; bases not matched to a gene: 9. Germline CDR1 SGHDN, CDR2 FVKESK. The CDR3 sequence is 16 residues long.

V gene TRBV2 combines with J gene TRBJ1-4; 9 bases fit TRBD1. CDR3 length: 16 amino acids. V shed 3 bases and J 7 bases; nucleotides not matched to a gene: 9. Germline V CDR1 and CDR2: SNHLY, FYNNEI. The CDR3 protein is CASSEGQGVWGEKLFF. The CDR3 nucleotides are TGTGCCAGCAGTGAGGGACAGGGTGTTTGGGGTGAAAAACTGTTTTTT.

The J gene is TRBJ2-7, the V gene TRBV5-6; TRBD1 aligns across 12 bases. The CDR3 loop spans 15 amino acids. Germline V CDR1 and CDR2: SGHDT, YYEEEE. Trimming removed 4 bases from V and 8 bases from J; junction bases left unmatched: 10. The CDR3 loop is CASSPPGQGATQQYF. Written as DNA, the CDR3 is TGTGCCAGCAGCCCCCCGGGACAGGGGGCCACTCAGCAGTACTTC.

The chain employs TRBV6-5 and TRBJ1-1, with D uncertain. Germline CDR1 and CDR2: MNHEY and SVGAGI. The V gene lost 0 bases and the J gene lost 1 base, with 12 bases spanning the gap. The CDR3 has 16 amino acids. This chain's CDR3 is CASSYSILQTNTEAFF. The DNA for the CDR3 is TGTGCCAGCAGTTACTCGATTTTACAGACGAACACTGAAGCTTTCTTT.

The chain recombines TRBV18 with TRBJ2-2; 8 positions match TRBD1. The V gene end was trimmed by 6 bases and the J gene end by 0 bases; junction bases not matched to a gene: 3. This CDR3 contains 15 residues. In germline, CDR1 is KGHSH, CDR2 LQKENI. The CDR3 DNA reads TGTGCCAGCTCGCCGGGACAGGCGAACACCGGGGAGCTGTTTTTT. Amino acids: CASSPGQANTGELFF.